Below, 27 T cell receptor beta chains from the same sample are listed, as sequenced in a study of blood T cell repertoires in COVID-19. Produced via immunoSEQ multiplex PCR; TCRdb's table is partial and in-frame only. The profile shows around 230,000 clones, approximately 88% of them singletons. Sequences were obtained from PBMCs or T cells enriched from blood (not recorded which). All receptors come from a woman aged 35 to 49 with acute COVID-19.

This rearrangement joins TRBV5-1 to TRBJ1-3; weak D call: TRBD1 (6 bases). The CDR3 extends over 18 amino acids. The V end was cut by 4 bases, the J end by 8 bases, with 28 bases between. Germline lookup yields CDR1 SGHRS and CDR2 YFSETQ. DNA of the CDR3: TGCGCCAGCAGCCGCCCATCGACCGGGACACCCCTTCGAGACACCATATATTTT. Amino acids: CASSRPSTGTPLRDTIYF.

This sequence joins TRBV7-9 and TRBJ2-7; TRBD1 agrees at 8 bases. CDR1 is SEHNR and CDR2 is FQNEAQ in the germline V gene (reference sequence). The CDR3 covers 15 residues. The J segment lost 6 bases and the V segment lost 5 bases, leaving 12 bases of the junction unmatched. The CDR3 reads CASSPRGTGGGEQYV. The CDR3 DNA reads TGTGCCAGCAGCCCACGCGGCACAGGGGGTGGCGAGCAGTACGTC.

This chain links TRBV10-2 with TRBJ1-5; possible D gene TRBD1, 6 bases. The CDR3 sequence is 13 residues long. Trimming left V 8 bases short and J 3 bases short, with 11 bases between. Germline values: CDR1 WSHSY, CDR2 SAAADI. CDR3 DNA: TGCGCCAGCTCCGGACAGCTCAATCAGCCCCAGCATTTT. It codes for CASSGQLNQPQHF.

The CDR3 protein is CASRQTGTIQYF. As DNA, the CDR3 is TGTGCCAGCAGACAAACAGGGACCATTCAGTACTTC. This chain connects TRBV6-5 to TRBJ2-4; TRBD1 is a possible D gene (6 bases). CDR3 length: 12 residues. The germline V gene encodes CDR1 MNHEY and CDR2 SVGAGI. The V end lost 6 bases, the J end lost 9 bases, and 12 bases lay between the germline ends.

This rearrangement joins TRBV25-1 to TRBJ1-1; D not resolved. The germline V gene has CDR1 MGHDK and CDR2 SYGVNS. The ends were cut back, 2 bases at V and 0 bases at J, with 10 bases in the middle. CDR3 length equals 15 residues. The CDR3 DNA follows: TGTGCCAGCAGTGAAAATCTAGGCGTGAACACTGAAGCTTTCTTT. Translation gives CASSENLGVNTEAFF.

This clone was counted a few times. The J gene is TRBJ1-5, the V gene TRBV6-2 or TRBV6-3; D remains ambiguous. There are 18 residues in the CDR3. Germline V gene lookup returns CDR1 MNHEY and CDR2 SVGEGT. Trimming took 2 bases from V and 1 from J, leaving 18 bases between them. CDR3 residues: CASSYTHAQLRSNQPQHF. CDR3 coding DNA: TGTGCCAGCAGTTACACCCACGCCCAATTGAGGAGCAATCAGCCCCAGCATTTT.

This sequence joins TRBV5-1 and TRBJ2-4; 9 bases are shared with TRBD1. This CDR3 contains 15 residues. In germline, CDR1 is SGHRS, CDR2 YFSETQ. Trimming at V came to 4 bases and at J to 4 bases, leaving 6 bases not matched to a gene. The CDR3 DNA reads TGCGCCAGCAGCAGTGGACAGGGGATAAAAAACATTCAGTACTTC. This encodes CASSSGQGIKNIQYF.

The gene calls are TRBV27 and TRBJ2-7; TRBD2 matches at 7 bases. V shed 7 bases and J 0 bases; nucleotides not matched to a gene: 12. The CDR3 is 16 amino acids. Per germline, CDR1 MNHEY and CDR2 SMNVEV (reference sequence). CDR3 residues: CASNTLAGLSSYEQYV. The CDR3 DNA reads TGTGCCAGCAATACTTTAGCGGGCCTAAGCTCCTACGAGCAGTACGTC.

The chain has TRBV6-5 and TRBJ1-4; 7 bases line up with TRBD1. The ends lost 10 bases at V and 6 bases at J; junction bases unmatched: 8. The CDR3 has 13 residues. From germline, CDR1 is MNHEY and CDR2 SVGAGI. This CDR3 is CATRQGLYEKLFF. The DNA of the CDR3 is TGTGCCACCCGACAGGGCCTATATGAAAAACTGTTTTTT.

This chain links TRBV6-1 with TRBJ2-7, with a possible D match to TRBD2 (6 bases). The V end was cut by 2 bases, the J end by 4 bases, with 18 bases between. The germline V gene encodes CDR1 MNHNS and CDR2 SASEGT. The CDR3 length is 16 residues. CDR3 nucleotides: TGTGCCAGCAGTGAACTTAGTTTCGCGGGGACTTACGAGCAGTACTTC. It codes for CASSELSFAGTYEQYF.

The chain is built from TRBV29-1 and TRBJ2-1, with TRBD1 matching over 7 bases. Germline V lookup: CDR1 SQVTM, CDR2 ANQGSEA. CDR3 length: 14 residues. The junction had 8 bases not matched to a gene; V was cut back by 6 bases and J by 3 bases. The CDR3 protein is CSVGPPGGYNEQFF. CDR3 nucleotide sequence: TGCAGCGTCGGCCCGCCAGGGGGCTACAATGAGCAGTTCTTC.

The rearrangement joins TRBV3-1 (or the pseudogene TRBV3-2) to TRBJ1-6, with D maybe TRBD1 (5 bases). V was clipped by 0 bases and J by 10 bases, with 13 bases between them. The CDR3 totals 15 residues. Germline V lookup: CDR1 LGHDT, CDR2 YNNKEL (reference sequence). This chain's CDR3 is CASSQDRAKGSPLHF. The CDR3 region has the DNA TGTGCCAGCAGCCAAGACAGGGCCAAGGGGTCACCCCTCCACTTT.

This clone occurred a few times. The V and J genes are TRBV4-1 and TRBJ2-7; weak D call: TRBD1 (6 bases). V was cut by 6 bases and J by 4 bases, with 19 bases left in between. Germline V gene lookup returns CDR1 MGHRA and CDR2 YSYEKL. CDR3 length: 15 amino acids. The CDR3 DNA follows: TGCGCCAGCAGTCGCCAGGACAGATCGATTTACGAGCAGTACGTC. It translates to CASSRQDRSIYEQYV.

J is TRBJ1-6 and V is TRBV5-4, with D unclear. Germline V gene data show CDR1 as SGHNT and CDR2 as YYREEE (reference sequence). V was trimmed by 1 base and J by 0 bases, leaving 5 bases between them. This CDR3 has 15 amino acids. This CDR3 reads CASSLTDSYNSPLHF. The CDR3 DNA reads as TGTGCCAGCAGCTTGACAGACTCCTATAATTCACCCCTCCACTTT.

CDR3 region: CASSRQGFNEKLFF. The CDR3 DNA follows: TGCGCCAGCAGTCGACAGGGATTTAATGAAAAACTGTTTTTT. The rearrangement joins TRBV5-1 to TRBJ1-4; 7 positions match TRBD1. CDR1 is SGHRS and CDR2 is YFSETQ in the germline V gene. The trim removed 5 bases at V and 4 bases at J, leaving 5 bases unmatched. This CDR3 is built from 14 residues.

This chain connects TRBV11-2 to TRBJ2-5; 7 positions match TRBD1. CDR1 and CDR2 (germline): SGHAT, FQNNGV. CDR3 size: 14 residues. V shed 6 bases and J 5 bases; nucleotides not matched to a gene: 9. In nucleotides, the CDR3 is TGTGCCAGCAGTTCAACAGGGGTCGGGGAGACCCAGTACTTC. This gives the protein CASSSTGVGETQYF.

The chain has TRBV7-2 and TRBJ2-3, with 8 bases fitting TRBD2. V lost 3 bases to trimming and J lost 6 bases; unmatched junction nucleotides: 5. The CDR3 contains 14 residues. Germline V gene sequence: CDR1 SGHTA, CDR2 FQGNSA. Here the CDR3 DNA reads TGTGCCAGCAGCTTCGGGAGGGATGGGGATACGCAGTATTTT. Translated, it gives CASSFGRDGDTQYF.

The V and J genes are TRBV9 and TRBJ2-7; a possible D gene is TRBD2 (6 bases). The CDR3 extends over 15 amino acids. Germline assignment: CDR1 SGDLS and CDR2 YYNGEE. V was trimmed by 2 bases and J by 3 bases, leaving 15 bases between them. The DNA of the CDR3 is TGTGCCAGCAGCGTCGGCGGGGATGCCCACTACGAGCAGTACTTC. This translates into CASSVGGDAHYEQYF.

The chain carries TRBV7-2 and TRBJ2-5, with 8 bases that match TRBD1. The ends lost 3 bases at V and 1 base at J; junction bases unmatched: 4. CDR3 length equals 15 residues. Germline CDR1 SGHTA, CDR2 FQGNSA. CDR3 region: CASSLRDRPQETQYF. DNA of the CDR3: TGTGCCAGCAGCTTGAGGGACAGGCCCCAAGAGACCCAGTACTTC. The whole variable domain, remainder taken from reference TRBV7-2 and TRBJ2-5, is GAGVSQSPSNKVTEKGKDVELRCDPISGHTALYWYRQSLGQGLEFLIYFQGNSAPDKSGLPSDRFSAERTGGSVSTLTIQRTQQEDSAVYLCASSLRDRPQETQYFGPGTRLLVL.

This clone was recorded a few times. This chain connects TRBV3-1 (or the pseudogene TRBV3-2) to TRBJ1-6; D is ambiguous. V dropped 1 base and J dropped 6 bases, with 13 bases sitting between them. This CDR3 is 16 amino acids long. Germline loops: CDR1 LGHDT, CDR2 YNNKEL (reference sequence). CDR3 in amino acids: CASSQVRGFSNSPLHF. The CDR3 bases are TGTGCCAGCAGCCAAGTCCGAGGATTTAGTAATTCACCCCTCCACTTT.

The chain carries TRBV7-9 and TRBJ1-5; the D is unclear. The CDR3 extends over 14 amino acids. The germline V gene has CDR1 SEHNR and CDR2 FQNEAQ (reference sequence). The V end lost 2 bases, the J end lost 5 bases, and 10 bases lay between the germline ends. As DNA, the CDR3 is TGTGCCAGCAGCTTAAGCGGGCGGGATCAGCCCCAGCATTTT. It is translated as CASSLSGRDQPQHF. Variable domain in full (rest from reference TRBV7-9 and TRBJ1-5): DTGVSQNPRHKITKRGQNVTFRCDPISEHNRLYWYRQTLGQGPEFLTYFQNEAQLEKSRLLSDRFSAERPKGSFSTLEIQRTEQGDSAMYLCASSLSGRDQPQHFGDGTRLSIL.

A word on this clone: Additional DNA sequences in this sample encode the identical CDR3. V and J are TRBV7-9 and TRBJ1-5; D is unresolved. CDR3 size: 13 residues. The germline gives CDR1 SEHNR, CDR2 FQNEAQ (reference sequence). The V gene lost 4 bases and the J gene lost 4 bases, with 8 bases spanning the gap. CDR3 nucleotides: TGTGCCAGCAGCTCAGGTGGGAATCAGCCCCAGCATTTT. Protein: CASSSGGNQPQHF.

The rearrangement links TRBV7-8 to TRBJ2-5; D possibly corresponds to TRBD2 (6 bases). CDR1 is SGHVS and CDR2 is FQNEAQ in the germline V gene. The CDR3 is made up of 15 amino acids. V lost 5 bases and J 2 bases, leaving 15 bases between the germline ends. CDR3 sequence reads: CASSQAGGRQETQYF. In nucleotides, the CDR3 is TGTGCCAGCAGCCAGGCTGGAGGGAGACAAGAGACCCAGTACTTC.

This clone has just a few counts. The chain couples TRBV9 to TRBJ1-4, with D uncertain. This CDR3 spans 15 amino acids. Germline CDR1 and CDR2: SGDLS and YYNGEE. Between the trimmed V and J ends, which lost 7 bases and 4 bases, there was a span of 17 bases. CDR3 loop: CASSLAPQHNEKLFF. CDR3 in DNA: TGTGCCAGCTCCCTGGCCCCACAACATAATGAAAAACTGTTTTTT.

The count of this clone is one. This chain links TRBV19 with TRBJ1-3; tentative D call: TRBD1 (5 bases). The CDR3 has 13 residues. In germline, CDR1 is LNHDA, CDR2 SQIVND (reference sequence). Between the trimmed V and J ends, which lost 3 bases and 2 bases, there was a span of 5 bases. CDR3 amino acids: CASSMTAGNTIYF. The CDR3 bases are TGTGCCAGTAGTATGACAGCTGGAAACACCATATATTTT.

This rearrangement joins TRBV10-3 to TRBJ2-1; the D gene is possibly TRBD2 (6 bases). Germline lookup yields CDR1 ENHRY and CDR2 SYGVKD. V lost 8 bases to trimming and J lost 1 base, with 15 bases between them. CDR3 length equals 15 residues. The CDR3 DNA reads as TGTGCCATCTCCCTGGGCGGGGTGTCCTACAATGAGCAGTTCTTC. This translates into CAISLGGVSYNEQFF.

This chain uses TRBV3-1 (or the pseudogene TRBV3-2) with TRBJ2-7; TRBD2 might be the D (6 bases). CDR1 and CDR2 from the germline V gene are LGHDT and YNNKEL (reference sequence). V was trimmed by 1 base and J by 0 bases, leaving 16 bases between them. CDR3 length: 17 residues. This chain's CDR3 is CASSQALLAPSSYEQYV. Here the CDR3 DNA reads TGTGCCAGCAGCCAAGCTCTGCTAGCGCCCAGCTCCTACGAGCAGTACGTC.